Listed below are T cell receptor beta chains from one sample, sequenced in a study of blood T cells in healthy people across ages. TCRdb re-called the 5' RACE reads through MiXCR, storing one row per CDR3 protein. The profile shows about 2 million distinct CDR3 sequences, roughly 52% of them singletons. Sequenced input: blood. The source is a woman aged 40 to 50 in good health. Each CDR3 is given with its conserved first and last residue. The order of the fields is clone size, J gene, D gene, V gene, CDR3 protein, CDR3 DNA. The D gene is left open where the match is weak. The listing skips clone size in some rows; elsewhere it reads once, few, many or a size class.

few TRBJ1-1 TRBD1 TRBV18 CASSPGGAGNTEAFF TGTGCCAGCTCCCCAGGGGGCGCGGGGAACACTGAAGCTTTCTTT
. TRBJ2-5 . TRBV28 CASSSHGGLQETQYF TGCGCCAGCAGTTCCCATGGGGGACTTCAAGAGACCCAGTACTTC
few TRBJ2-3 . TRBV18 CASSPGRLDADTQYF TGTGCCAGCTCACCGGGACGCCTAGACGCAGATACGCAGTATTTT
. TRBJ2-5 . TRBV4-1 CASSRGHGQETQYF TGCGCCAGCAGCCGTGGACACGGTCAAGAGACCCAGTACTTC
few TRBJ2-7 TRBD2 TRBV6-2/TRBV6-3 CASSYSVTSGATYEQYF TGTGCCAGCAGTTACTCGGTAACTAGCGGGGCAACCTACGAGCAGTACTTC
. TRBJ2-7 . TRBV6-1 CASKEWQDENYEQYF TGTGCCAGCAAAGAGTGGCAGGACGAAAACTACGAGCAGTACTTC
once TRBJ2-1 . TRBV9 CASSAGGGGPYNEQFF TGTGCCAGCAGCGCGGGGGGTGGGGGGCCCTACAATGAGCAGTTCTTC
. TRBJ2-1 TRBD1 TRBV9 CASSVAGTGSYNEQFF TGTGCCAGCAGCGTAGCGGGGACAGGGTCCTACAATGAGCAGTTCTTC
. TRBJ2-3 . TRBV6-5 CASTTTRGDTQYF TGTGCCAGCACCACCACAAGGGGAGATACGCAGTATTTT
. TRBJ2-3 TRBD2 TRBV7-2 CASSFRPTSGGFTDTQYF TGTGCCAGCAGCTTCCGGCCGACTAGCGGAGGATTCACAGATACGCAGTATTTT
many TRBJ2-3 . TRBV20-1 CSAISTHTDTQYF TGCAGTGCTATCTCTACACACACAGATACGCAGTATTTT
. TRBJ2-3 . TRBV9 CASSELGTPRGTDTQYF TGTGCCAGCAGCGAGTTGGGGACGCCAAGGGGGACAGATACGCAGTATTTT
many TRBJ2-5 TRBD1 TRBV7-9 CASSLGQNQETQYF TGTGCCAGCAGCTTGGGACAGAACCAAGAGACCCAGTACTTC
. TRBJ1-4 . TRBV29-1 CSVRRDKSDEKLFF TGCAGCGTTCGGCGGGACAAGTCGGATGAAAAACTGTTTTTT
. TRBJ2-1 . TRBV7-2 CASAIGSSYNEQFF TGTGCCAGCGCTATTGGGAGCTCCTACAATGAGCAGTTCTTC
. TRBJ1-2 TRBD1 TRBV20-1 CSARYGTAYGYTF TGCAGTGCTAGATACGGGACAGCCTATGGCTACACCTTC
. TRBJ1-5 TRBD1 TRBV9 CASSVGTGGIGQPQHF TGTGCCAGCAGCGTAGGGACAGGGGGGATTGGACAGCCCCAGCATTTT
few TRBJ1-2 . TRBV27 CASSLRSSTNYGYTF TGTGCCAGCAGTTTAAGGTCGTCAACTAACTATGGCTACACCTTC
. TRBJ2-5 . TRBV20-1 CSASPLDVAQETQYF TGCAGTGCTAGCCCACTAGACGTGGCGCAAGAGACCCAGTACTTC
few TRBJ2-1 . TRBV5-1 CASSDLLSPSPHEQFF TGCGCCAGCAGCGACCTCCTGTCGCCCAGTCCCCATGAGCAGTTCTTC
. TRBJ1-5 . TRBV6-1 CASSVIGSNQPQHF TGTGCCAGCAGTGTTATAGGTAGCAATCAGCCCCAGCATTTT
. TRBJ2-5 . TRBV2 CASRQIYQETQYF TGTGCCAGCAGACAGATTTACCAAGAGACCCAGTACTTC
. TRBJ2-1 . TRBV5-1 CASSWVSGTDNEQFF TGCGCCAGCAGCTGGGTCTCAGGAACCGACAATGAGCAGTTCTTC
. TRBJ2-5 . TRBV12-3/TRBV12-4 CASSSERVWEAQYF TGTGCCAGCAGTTCCGAAAGGGTGTGGGAGGCCCAGTACTTC
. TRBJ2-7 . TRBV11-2 CASSFAALPTGMGIYEQYF TGTGCCAGCAGCTTTGCAGCCCTCCCAACAGGGATGGGGATCTACGAGCAGTACTTC
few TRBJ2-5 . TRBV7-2 CASSLVPLYETQYF TGTGCCAGCAGCTTAGTACCCCTGTACGAGACCCAGTACTTC
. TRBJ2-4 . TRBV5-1 CASSADHAGENIQYF TGCGCCAGCAGCGCGGACCATGCTGGGGAAAACATTCAGTACTTC
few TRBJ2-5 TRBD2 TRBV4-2 CASSQSSAGAEETQYF TGTGCCAGCAGCCAAAGCTCAGCGGGGGCGGAAGAGACCCAGTACTTC
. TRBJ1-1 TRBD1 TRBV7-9 CASSSMGQLNTEAFF TGTGCCAGCAGCTCCATGGGACAGCTGAACACTGAAGCTTTCTTT
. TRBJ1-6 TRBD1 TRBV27 CASSLLTGTGKFPLHF TGTGCCAGCAGTTTACTGACCGGGACAGGGAAGTTTCCCCTCCACTTT